These T cell receptor beta chains were read from a single sample in a study of Graves' ophthalmopathy and Graves' hyperthyroidism. One entry per CDR3 protein results from TCRdb running MiXCR on the multiplex PCR reads. The table records about 410,000 distinct CDR3 sequences, around 19% of them present only once. Sequencing was done on a sample of peripheral blood. The receptors originated from a woman in her late teens or twenties with Graves' ophthalmopathy. CDR3s include the opening cysteine and the closing phenylalanine or tryptophan. Each record gives: CDR3 protein, CDR3 DNA, J gene, D gene, clone size, V gene, CDR3 length. The D gene is left open where the match is weak. For some rows the clone size is stated as once, few or many, or as a class when expanded; others skip it.

CASSRAPGPWRQPQHF | TGCGCCAGCAGCCGGGCTCCGGGGCCTTGGCGCCAGCCCCAGCATTTT | TRBJ1-5 | NA | NA | TRBV4-1 | 16
CASSLAGGISYEQYF | TGTGCCAGCAGTTTAGCGGGAGGGATCTCCTACGAGCAGTACTTC | TRBJ2-7 | TRBD2 | many | TRBV28 | 15
CASSQRTGGNGELFF | TGTGCCAGCAGCCAGAGGACAGGGGGGAACGGGGAGCTGTTTTTT | TRBJ2-2 | TRBD1 | NA | TRBV6-2/TRBV6-3 | 15
CASSYTSGCYEQYF | TGTGCCAGCAGTTACACTAGCGGGTGCTACGAGCAGTACTTC | TRBJ2-7 | TRBD2 | many | TRBV6-2/TRBV6-3 | 14
CSAVRGYTEAFF | TGCAGTGCGGTCAGGGGTTACACTGAAGCTTTCTTT | TRBJ1-1 | NA | many | TRBV20-1 | 12
CASIRQGAYEQYF | TGTGCCAGCATAAGACAGGGGGCGTACGAGCAGTACTTC | TRBJ2-7 | TRBD1 | NA | TRBV28 | 13
CASITRGSQEPQYF | TGTGCCAGCATCACTCGGGGTAGTCAAGAGCCCCAGTACTTC | TRBJ2-5 | NA | many | TRBV12-3/TRBV12-4 | 14
CATRTGAINSPLHF | TGTGCCACCCGGACAGGGGCAATAAATTCACCCCTCCACTTT | TRBJ1-6 | TRBD1 | many | TRBV19 | 14
CASSLRVRRGAPGGETETQYF | TGCGCCAGCAGCTTAAGGGTGAGGAGGGGGGCGCCCGGCGGAGAAACGGAGACCCAGTACTTC | TRBJ2-5 | NA | many | TRBV5-1 | 21
CASGELGGGNTEAFF | TGTGCTAGTGGTGAACTAGGGGGCGGGAACACTGAAGCTTTCTTT | TRBJ1-1 | TRBD1 | NA | TRBV12-5 | 15
CASTGTGGGNTEAFF | TGTGCCAGCACCGGGACAGGGGGCGGGAACACTGAAGCTTTCTTT | TRBJ1-1 | TRBD1 | NA | TRBV28 | 15
CAWSFGRATYGYTF | TGTGCCTGGAGTTTCGGCAGGGCGACCTATGGCTACACCTTC | TRBJ1-2 | NA | many | TRBV30 | 14
CASSRTGVEAFF | TGTGCCAGTAGTAGGACAGGGGTTGAAGCTTTCTTT | TRBJ1-1 | TRBD1 | many | TRBV19 | 12
CASSDGQGGYPVSEQYF | TGTGCCAGCAGTGACGGACAGGGTGGCTACCCCGTTTCCGAGCAGTACTTC | TRBJ2-7 | TRBD1 | NA | TRBV6-4 | 17
CASSWGGARLEQYF | TGTGCCAGCAGTTGGGGAGGGGCGCGGCTCGAGCAGTACTTC | TRBJ2-7 | TRBD2 | NA | TRBV12-3/TRBV12-4 | 14
CASSSFGGDTEAFF | TGCGCCAGCAGCTCATTTGGGGGGGACACTGAAGCTTTCTTT | TRBJ1-1 | NA | many | TRBV5-1 | 14
CASTPGTSGSLSYEQYF | TGTGCCAGCACCCCCGGGACTAGCGGTTCCCTCTCCTACGAGCAGTACTTC | TRBJ2-7 | TRBD2 | many | TRBV6-2/TRBV6-3 | 17
CASSHGEGRSPLHF | TGCGCCAGCAGCCACGGAGAGGGGCGCTCACCCCTCCACTTT | TRBJ1-6 | NA | many | TRBV4-3 | 14
CASSPLPGGRTEAFF | TGTGCCAGCAGCCCACTCCCAGGGGGCCGGACTGAAGCTTTCTTT | TRBJ1-1 | TRBD1 | few | TRBV28 | 15
CSAMRGLAPSYEQYF | TGCAGTGCCATGAGGGGACTAGCGCCTTCCTACGAGCAGTACTTC | TRBJ2-7 | TRBD2 | many | TRBV20-1 | 15
CASSAVGTGELFF | TGTGCCAGCAGCGCCGTAGGAACCGGGGAGCTGTTTTTT | TRBJ2-2 | NA | many | TRBV6-2/TRBV6-3 | 13
CASRSTGFGASEQYF | TGTGCCAGCAGGTCGACAGGATTCGGAGCGTCCGAGCAGTACTTC | TRBJ2-7 | NA | many | TRBV6-1 | 15
CASSDGRGVYGYTF | TGTGCCAGCAGTGATGGCAGGGGGGTCTATGGCTACACCTTC | TRBJ1-2 | TRBD1 | many | TRBV25-1 | 14
CSAPNRDTETQYF | TGCAGCGCCCCGAACCGGGACACAGAGACCCAGTACTTC | TRBJ2-5 | NA | many | TRBV29-1 | 13
CASSKNTGFSNQPQHF | TGTGCCAGCAGTAAAAATACAGGATTTAGCAATCAGCCCCAGCATTTT | TRBJ1-5 | NA | many | TRBV12-3/TRBV12-4 | 16
CASSLTTYNQPQHF | TGTGCCAGCAGCCTAACCACGTACAATCAGCCCCAGCATTTT | TRBJ1-5 | NA | many | TRBV7-2 | 14
CASSLTRDTQNLVGYTF | TGTGCCAGCTCACTAACCCGGGACACACAAAACCTAGTCGGCTACACCTTC | TRBJ1-2 | NA | NA | TRBV18 | 17
CSVEEQSNQPQHF | TGCAGCGTTGAAGAACAGAGCAATCAGCCCCAGCATTTT | TRBJ1-5 | NA | NA | TRBV29-1 | 13
CATSDPRAAPSGANVLTF | TGTGCCACCAGTGACCCCAGGGCTGCTCCCTCTGGGGCCAACGTCCTGACTTTC | TRBJ2-6 | NA | many | TRBV24-1 | 18
CASSLWVGSEQYF | TGTGCCAGCAGCTTATGGGTAGGGTCCGAGCAGTACTTC | TRBJ2-7 | NA | NA | TRBV7-6 | 13
CASSSISRGKAQETQYF | TGTGCCAGCAGTTCCATTTCGAGGGGTAAGGCCCAAGAGACCCAGTACTTC | TRBJ2-5 | NA | many | TRBV11-1 | 17
CASRQLGQTNTEAFF | TGTGCCAGCCGCCAACTGGGACAGACGAACACTGAAGCTTTCTTT | TRBJ1-1 | TRBD1 | NA | TRBV28 | 15
CAWRQGMNTEAFF | TGTGCCTGGCGACAGGGAATGAACACTGAAGCTTTCTTT | TRBJ1-1 | TRBD1 | many | TRBV30 | 13
CAISESGPRNTGELFF | TGTGCCATCAGTGAGTCCGGCCCACGTAACACCGGGGAGCTGTTTTTT | TRBJ2-2 | NA | many | TRBV10-3 | 16
CASSALQGSGNTIYF | TGTGCCAGCAGTGCGCTACAGGGATCCGGAAACACCATATATTTT | TRBJ1-3 | NA | NA | TRBV12-3/TRBV12-4 | 15
CASSEAWNYSEAFF | TGTGCCAGCAGTGAAGCATGGAATTATAGTGAAGCTTTCTTT | TRBJ1-1 | NA | NA | TRBV6-1 | 14
CASSTGTETQYF | TGTGCCAGTTCTACAGGGACGGAGACCCAGTACTTC | TRBJ2-5 | NA | many | TRBV12-3/TRBV12-4 | 12
CSVVLGYEQYF | TGCAGCGTTGTTTTGGGATACGAGCAGTACTTC | TRBJ2-7 | NA | many | TRBV29-1 | 11
CASSHRTSGPTDTQYF | TGTGCCAGCAGCCATCGGACTAGCGGCCCCACAGATACGCAGTATTTT | TRBJ2-3 | TRBD2 | many | TRBV11-2 | 16
CASQLGDTQYF | TGTGCCAGCCAGTTGGGAGATACGCAGTATTTT | TRBJ2-3 | NA | NA | TRBV28 | 11
CASSLLREGRETQYF | TGTGCCAGCAGCTTACTTCGGGAGGGCCGAGAGACCCAGTACTTC | TRBJ2-5 | TRBD2 | NA | TRBV7-2 | 15
CASSLQTGTGGNQPQHF | TGTGCCAGCAGTTTGCAAACCGGGACAGGGGGCAATCAGCCCCAGCATTTT | TRBJ1-5 | TRBD1 | many | TRBV28 | 17
CATSRGPISSYNSPLHF | TGTGCCACCAGCAGAGGCCCGATTAGCTCCTATAATTCACCCCTCCACTTT | TRBJ1-6 | NA | many | TRBV15 | 17
CAIQDRINQPQHF | TGTGCCATCCAGGACAGGATCAATCAGCCCCAGCATTTT | TRBJ1-5 | TRBD1 | many | TRBV6-2/TRBV6-3 | 13
CASSSLTGGSYYEQYF | TGTGCCAGCAGTTCGCTGACAGGGGGGTCTTACTACGAGCAGTACTTC | TRBJ2-7 | TRBD1 | many | TRBV6-5 | 16
CASSGTANYGYTF | TGTGCCAGCAGTGGGACGGCTAACTATGGCTACACCTTC | TRBJ1-2 | NA | many | TRBV6-1 | 13
CSAREDSNTEAFF | TGCAGTGCTAGAGAGGACAGCAACACTGAAGCTTTCTTT | TRBJ1-1 | NA | many | TRBV20-1 | 13
CARIKKRGMNTEAFF | TGTGCCAGGATAAAAAAGAGGGGCATGAACACTGAAGCTTTCTTT | TRBJ1-1 | NA | many | TRBV2 | 15
CSARDRGLAGGVSYEQYF | TGCAGTGCTAGAGATCGGGGACTAGCGGGAGGGGTCTCCTACGAGCAGTACTTC | TRBJ2-7 | TRBD2 | many | TRBV20-1 | 18
CASSGPGQGGYEQYF | TGTGCCAGCAGCGGCCCGGGACAGGGAGGCTACGAGCAGTACTTC | TRBJ2-7 | TRBD1 | many | TRBV9 | 15
CASSEGAGELFF | TGTGCCAGCAGTGAGGGGGCCGGGGAGCTGTTTTTT | TRBJ2-2 | NA | many | TRBV6-1 | 12
CASSYKTRTSGSFGTGELFF | TGTGCCAGCAGTTACAAAACCCGAACTAGCGGGAGTTTTGGCACCGGGGAGCTGTTTTTT | TRBJ2-2 | TRBD2 | NA | TRBV6-2/TRBV6-3 | 20
CASSERAVEQYF | TGTGCCAGCAGTGAGCGAGCGGTCGAGCAGTACTTC | TRBJ2-7 | NA | many | TRBV28 | 12
CASSSDRRETQYF | TGTGCCAGCAGTTCCGACAGGCGGGAGACCCAGTACTTC | TRBJ2-5 | NA | NA | TRBV27 | 13
CASRATNEQYF | TGTGCCAGCAGAGCGACTAACGAGCAGTACTTC | TRBJ2-7 | NA | many | TRBV12-3/TRBV12-4 | 11
CASSLAGGTYEQYF | TGTGCCAGCAGCTTGGCGGGAGGGACCTACGAGCAGTACTTC | TRBJ2-7 | TRBD2 | many | TRBV28 | 14
CASSQIRAGELFF | TGTGCCAGCAGCCAAATCCGGGCCGGGGAGCTGTTTTTT | TRBJ2-2 | NA | NA | TRBV3-1 | 13
CASSNGGTPQETQYF | TGTGCCAGCAGCAATGGTGGGACTCCCCAAGAGACCCAGTACTTC | TRBJ2-5 | NA | few | TRBV7-2 | 15
CASSYSGFNQPQHF | TGTGCCAGCAGTTATAGTGGATTCAATCAGCCCCAGCATTTT | TRBJ1-5 | NA | many | TRBV6-5 | 14